This T cell receptor beta chain is from a study of T cells in Graves' hyperthyroidism and ophthalmopathy. Uncontrolled infection, other autoimmune disease, pregnancy or lactation led to exclusion. RNA transcripts gave rise to amplified TCR beta CDR3 regions. A first-round RT-PCR of the TCR CDR3 used the HTBI primer set. TCRdb fed the multiplex PCR reads into MiXCR, producing one record per CDR3 protein. The sample contains more than 300,000 distinct CDR3 sequences, roughly an eighth of which appear only once. Trimming took off 0 bases at V and 3 bases at J, with 12 bases between the two ends. The CDR3 covers 14 residues. Germline CDR1 is DFQATT and CDR2 is SNEGSKA (reference sequence).

The chain uses TRBV20-1 and TRBJ2-7; a possible D gene is TRBD1 (7 bases). Sequenced: blood. The clonotype comes from a woman aged 18-29 years with Graves' hyperthyroidism. The DNA for the CDR3 is TGCAGTGCTAGAGAGGCAGGGGGGCTCTACGAGCAGTACTTC. Protein sequence: CSAREAGGLYEQYF.